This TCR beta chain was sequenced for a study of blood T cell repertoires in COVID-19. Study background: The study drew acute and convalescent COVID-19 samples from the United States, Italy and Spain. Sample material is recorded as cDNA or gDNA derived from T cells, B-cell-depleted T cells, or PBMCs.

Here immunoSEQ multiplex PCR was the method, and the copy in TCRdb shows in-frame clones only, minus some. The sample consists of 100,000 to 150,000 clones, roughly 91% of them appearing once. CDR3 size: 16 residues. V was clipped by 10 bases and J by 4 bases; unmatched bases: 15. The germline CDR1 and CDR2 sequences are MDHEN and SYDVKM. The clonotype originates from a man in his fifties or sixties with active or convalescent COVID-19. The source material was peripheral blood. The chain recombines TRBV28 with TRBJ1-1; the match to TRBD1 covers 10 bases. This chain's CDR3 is CATTDRGKARGTEAFF. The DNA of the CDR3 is TGTGCCACCACGGACAGGGGGAAAGCACGGGGCACTGAAGCTTTCTTT.